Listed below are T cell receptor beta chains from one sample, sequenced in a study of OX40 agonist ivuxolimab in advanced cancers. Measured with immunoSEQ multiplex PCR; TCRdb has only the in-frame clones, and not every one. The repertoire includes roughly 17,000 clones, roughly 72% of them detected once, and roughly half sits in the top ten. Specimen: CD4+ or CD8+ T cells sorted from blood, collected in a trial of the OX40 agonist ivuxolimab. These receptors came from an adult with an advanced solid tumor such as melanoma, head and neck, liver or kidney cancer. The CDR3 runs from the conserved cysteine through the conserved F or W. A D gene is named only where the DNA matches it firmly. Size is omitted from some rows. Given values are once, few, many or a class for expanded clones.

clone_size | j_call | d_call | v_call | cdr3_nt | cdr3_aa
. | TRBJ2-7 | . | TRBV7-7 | TGTGCTAGCAGCGCCCGGGACGGGGACGAGCAGTACTTC | CASSARDGDEQYF
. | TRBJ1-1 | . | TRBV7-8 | TGTGCCAGCCAATGGGACCCCAACACTGAAGCTTTCTTT | CASQWDPNTEAFF
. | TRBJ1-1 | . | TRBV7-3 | TGTGCCAGCAGCTTATTCTCGAACACTGAAGCTTTCTTT | CASSLFSNTEAFF
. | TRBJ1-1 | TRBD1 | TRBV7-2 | TGTGCCAGCAGCTCCGGACAGGTGAACACTGAAGCTTTCTTT | CASSSGQVNTEAFF
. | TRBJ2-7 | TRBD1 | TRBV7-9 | TGTGCCAGCAGCCACGTGGGACAGTCCTACGAGCAGTACTTC | CASSHVGQSYEQYF
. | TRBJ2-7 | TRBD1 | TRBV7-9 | TGTGCCAGCAGCTTAGGGCCAGGGGGCTCCTACGAGCAGTACTTC | CASSLGPGGSYEQYF
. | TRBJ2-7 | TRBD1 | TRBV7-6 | TGTGCCAGCAGCTTTGGGACAGGGCTCTACGAGCAGTACTTC | CASSFGTGLYEQYF
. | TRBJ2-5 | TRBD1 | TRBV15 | TGTGCCACCAGAATGCACCCCCGGGACAGAGGCCAAGAGACCCAGTACTTC | CATRMHPRDRGQETQYF
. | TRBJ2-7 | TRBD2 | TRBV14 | TGTGCCAGCAGCCAAGATCGGACTAGAAGCTACGAGCAGTACTTC | CASSQDRTRSYEQYF
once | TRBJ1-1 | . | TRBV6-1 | TGTGCCAGCAGTGAAGAGGTATGGGTGGGTACTGAAGCTTTCTTT | CASSEEVWVGTEAFF
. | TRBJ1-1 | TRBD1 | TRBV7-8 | TGTGCCAGCAGCTTGGGGACAGGAGTGAACACTGAAGCTTTCTTT | CASSLGTGVNTEAFF
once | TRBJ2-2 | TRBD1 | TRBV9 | TGTGCCAGCAGCAACCCCCAGGGGGCCTCGAACACCGGGGAGCTGTTTTTT | CASSNPQGASNTGELFF
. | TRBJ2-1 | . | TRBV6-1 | TGTGCCAGCAGCCGGACCGAGACAAATGAGCAGTTCTTC | CASSRTETNEQFF
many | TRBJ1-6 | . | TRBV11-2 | TGTGCCAGCAGCCACCAGGAGGGCGCCTATAATTCACCCCTCCACTTT | CASSHQEGAYNSPLHF
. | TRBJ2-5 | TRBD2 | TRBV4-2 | TGTGCCAGCAGCCCAGAGACTAGCGGGAGTAGCGAGACCCAGTACTTC | CASSPETSGSSETQYF
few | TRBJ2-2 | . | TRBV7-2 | TGTGCCAGCCAGGACCTCGTCGGCACCGGGGAGCTGTTTTTT | CASQDLVGTGELFF